The subject of this entry is one T cell receptor beta chain. What it binds is not known. Tagging with unique molecular identifiers was a feature of the TCR beta cDNA libraries. From about 0.98 to 11 million T cells, around 500,000 cDNA molecules were obtained. TCRdb re-called the PCR reads through MiXCR, storing one row per CDR3 protein. Among more than 500,000 distinct CDR3 sequences listed, roughly 34% were seen once. This sample was taken from a study of post-analysis software for immune sequencing data. For the study at large: Patients had relapsing-remitting, secondary progressive or progressive-relapsing multiple sclerosis; some lacked subtype. Notes on the study in general: Five TRBV segments occurring more often in patients than controls included TRBV5-6, TRBV5-1 and TRBV20-1. There was significantly lower normalized Chao1 diversity in multiple sclerosis patients than in controls.

The CDR3 covers 14 residues. CDR1 is SQVTM and CDR2 is ANQGSEA in the germline V gene. Deletions cut 5 bases from V and 5 bases from J, with 15 bases between. The sequence came from a girl under 18 with multiple sclerosis. The chain links TRBV29-1 to TRBJ2-2; tentatively, D is TRBD1 (6 bases). Sequencing was carried out using blood. The CDR3 DNA follows: TGCAGCGTTAAGGGCAGGGGCGAAACCGGGGAGCTGTTTTTT. Protein product: CSVKGRGETGELFF.